The text below deals with one T cell receptor beta chain. The sample belongs to a study of blood T cell repertoires in COVID-19. Sequencing was performed with immunoSEQ multiplex PCR; in TCRdb, only in-frame clones are kept and a portion is missing. The sample records some 260,000 clones, about 70% being singletons. Trimming shortened V by 7 bases and J by 2 bases, and 7 bases separated the two germline ends. CDR1 DFQATT and CDR2 SNEGSKA come from the germline V gene (reference sequence). The CDR3 runs 11 residues. This clonotype originated in a woman at least 80 years old with acute or convalescent COVID-19. Sequenced material: peripheral blood. This chain uses TRBV20-1 with TRBJ2-3; D is perhaps TRBD2 (5 bases). The CDR3, as DNA: TGCAGTGGGCTAGCCACAGATACGCAGTATTTT. The encoded protein is CSGLATDTQYF.